This entry is about one T cell receptor (beta chain). As yet, its antigen is unknown. A 5'RACE reaction primed in the constant segment made cDNA libraries of TCR alpha and TCR beta, and these carried sample barcodes and UMIs. Each CDR3 protein gets one entry after TCRdb re-called the 5' RACE reads with MiXCR. The data contain 500,000 to 650,000 distinct CDR3 sequences, about 22% of them singletons. The sample belongs to a study of T-cell memory formation after mild COVID-19. Study-wide findings and caveats: Researchers report contracting CD4+ clones mostly in CM and EM, with CD8+ clones in EMRA. Cross-reactive memory appears to have joined, as suggested by some responding clones showing up in pre-infection memory.

The clonotype was recovered from an adult woman who had mild COVID-19 (a few samples of this study predate the infection). Cell type and time point are not known. Sequencing was carried out using PBMCs or a T cell subset sorted from them (not recorded which).

The CDR3: CASTLTRQGSAQYF. In nucleotides, the CDR3 is TGTGCCAGCACCCTAACCCGACAGGGGTCGGCCCAGTACTTC. This sequence joins TRBV7-2 and TRBJ2-5, with 8 bases fitting TRBD1. Per the germline V gene, CDR1 is SGHTA and CDR2 is FQGNSA. The V segment lost 7 bases and the J segment 9 bases; nucleotides outside the gene matches: 13. The CDR3 length is 14 residues.